This T cell receptor (beta chain) emerged from a study of cytomegalovirus exposure and HLA in healthy donors. V lost 4 bases to trimming and J lost 7 bases; unmatched junction nucleotides: 10. The CDR3 contains 14 residues. CDR1 is LGHNA, CDR2 YNFKEQ, per germline. The PCR used 60 Vbeta and 13 Jbeta primers. This table comes from immunoSEQ multiplex PCR, and its TCRdb copy is limited to in-frame clones, with some not included. This table holds 110,000 to 150,000 clones, approximately 71% found once. The source is a woman between 45 and 65 years old in good health and CMV-seronegative. The rearrangement links TRBV4-2 to TRBJ2-7; TRBD2 aligns across 7 bases. Sequenced input: PBMCs. The CDR3 sequence is CASSPGRVVDEQYF. CDR3 DNA sequence: TGTGCCAGCAGCCCGGGGAGGGTTGTAGATGAGCAGTACTTC.